This note documents a single T cell receptor beta chain sequence. This clonotype was detected a few times. Its antigen remains undetermined. No base qualities exist here, and no much larger clone lies one base off it. The CDR3, cysteine through phenylalanine, is 13 amino acids long. The read is trimmed to its CDR3 DNA, 39 bases read in frame from base 1. V loses 5 bases of germline sequence and J loses 8 bases, and the interval between the two ends is 15 bases. CDR1 SGHTA and CDR2 FQGNSA are derived from the germline V gene. These data belong to a study of identical twins (TCRdb year 2016). Some background on the complete study: TCR alpha and beta repertoires from monozygotic twins, unrelated adults of various ages and cord blood were deep-sequenced to test whether fetal clonotypes persist. To rule out contamination, replicate twin experiments were performed at different times with different library preparation protocols.

Only healthy Caucasian donors were included. What the research found in general, with its limitations: Out-of-frame TCR alpha sharing in monozygotic twins was systematically underestimated by recombination models, whereas sharing between unrelated individuals was in agreement with the recombination models. A weaker excess of twin sharing was found in beta out-of-frame sequences because the signal-to-noise ratio was lowered by fewer shared sequences. Invariant T cells such as MAIT and iNKT could partly confound zero-insertion analyses, although diverse VJ usage argued against such confounding for most clonotypes. Out-of-frame TCR alpha sequences shared between twins showed an excess of low generation-probability sequences compared with coincidental sharing between unrelated individuals. Abundant cord blood beta clonotypes had fewer insertions, young adult naive repertoires showed a similar but weaker trend, and memory repertoires showed no such trend. Because the same donors could not be followed over many years, conclusions were based on cross-sectional statistical analysis.

Libraries were made using 5' RACE. TCRdb shows the sequencer as Illumina HiSeq 2000. Template switching added a universal primer binding site, and the final cDNA carried a unique molecular identifier that allowed TCR cDNA molecules to be counted accurately. Specific primers in the conserved constant-segment region were used to synthesize first-strand cDNA for the TCR alpha and beta chains. To control for contamination, every cDNA library was double barcoded, receiving both a SMART-Mk sample barcode and Illumina barcodes. TruSeq adapter sequences along with Illumina sample barcodes were introduced in two successive PCR steps. Sequencing of the TCR alpha and beta cDNA libraries was done on the Illumina HiSeq platform using custom primers. As for the authors' bioinformatics: Unique molecular identifiers were extracted from raw reads with MiGEC, and CDR3 positions were determined with MiXCR. Recombination models were inferred per individual with the repgenHMM and IGoR tools using an EM algorithm. The analysis of shared clonotypes was done with the tcR package in R, with sharing normalized by the product of cloneset sizes. To study raw recombination without the effects of thymic and clonal selection, out-of-frame nonproductive sequences were analyzed. In TCRdb, the public reads were trimmed at Q25 with fastp and aligned with MiXCR, with productive beta chains retained. A single entry per CDR3 protein holds the most common genes and DNA from its merged rows. For this entry, the V and J calls and clone size follow TCRdb and not the study's own pipeline. Present in this sample are more than 1.5 million distinct CDR3 sequences, under 35% of which were seen just once. Jointly, the top ten make up less than 0.35% of the sample.

The chain joins TRBV7-2 to TRBJ1-2; the D gene is perhaps TRBD1, from 6 matching bases. The receptor was derived from a newborn girl in good health. The sequencing sample was made of cord blood. The DNA reads as follows: TGTGCCAGCAGCCTCGGACAGACCGGGGGCTACACCTTC. This translates into CASSLGQTGGYTF.